This TCR beta chain was observed in a study of blood T cell repertoires in COVID-19. Overall study: The United States, Italy and Spain supplied acute and convalescent COVID-19 samples. PBMCs, B-cell-depleted T cells, or T cells provided the cDNA or gDNA that made up the material.

Patients of the Seattle cohort, enrolled during active infection, were followed longitudinally. The germline gives CDR1 MNHEY, CDR2 SVGAGI. Germline trimming cut 6 bases from V and 8 bases from J; bases unmatched to any gene: 8. CDR3 size: 15 residues. A few counts support this clone. Authors' processing steps: Counts of nucleated cells, estimated from reference gene primer amplification, were obtained. Libraries were prepared by immunoSEQ multiplex PCR; TCRdb keeps only in-frame clonotypes and omits some of them. V and J calls plus clone size are reproduced from that table; the DNA served to infer D and trimming. The repertoire holds fewer than 350,000 clones, around 90% seen once, with approximately 7.5% in the top ten.

The chain uses TRBV6-5 and TRBJ2-1; 12 bases are a match to TRBD2. The receptor comes from a woman aged 25 to 39 with COVID-19, enrolled during active disease. The sample taken for sequencing was peripheral blood. The DNA of the CDR3 is TGTGCCAGCAGGAAGACTAGCGGGAGTTTCTATGAGCAGTTCTTC. This sequence encodes CASRKTSGSFYEQFF.